The 25 T cell receptor beta chains presented below share a single source sample, sequenced in a study of blood T cell repertoires in COVID-19. The repertoire was sequenced with immunoSEQ multiplex PCR; TCRdb's copy has only in-frame clones and lacks some. Of approximately 70,000 clones in the sample, about 90% are singletons; the top ten hold about 12%. Material for sequencing was peripheral blood. These receptors were obtained from a human donor with active COVID-19. The donor label of this sample is uncertain.

The rearrangement links TRBV28 to TRBJ2-6, with 7 bases that match TRBD1. CDR1 is MDHEN, CDR2 SYDVKM, per germline. This CDR3 is 16 amino acids long. Germline trimming cut 7 bases from V and 0 bases from J; bases unmatched to any gene: 6. The CDR3 nucleotides are TGTGCCAGCAATCCGGACAGGAGCTCTGGGGCCAACGTCCTGACTTTC. It encodes CASNPDRSSGANVLTF.

The chain uses TRBV2 and TRBJ2-7; 7 nucleotides agree with TRBD1. Trimming at V came to 5 bases and at J to 2 bases, leaving 6 bases not matched to a gene. This CDR3 is 14 amino acids long. CDR1 is SNHLY and CDR2 is FYNNEI in the germline V gene. The CDR3 here is CASSPTGSPYEQYF. In DNA form, the CDR3 reads TGTGCCAGCAGTCCGACAGGGAGTCCCTACGAGCAGTACTTC.

This clone occurred a few times. The chain combines TRBV4-3 with TRBJ2-1; D may be TRBD2 (5 bases). Trimming took 3 bases from V and 7 from J, leaving 13 bases between them. The CDR3 covers 14 residues. Germline lookup yields CDR1 LGHNA and CDR2 YSLEER. The CDR3 DNA sequence: TGCGCCAGCAGCCAGGACTGGAGAAAAAATGAGCAGTTCTTC. This encodes CASSQDWRKNEQFF.

The chain is built from TRBV19 and TRBJ1-5, with D perhaps TRBD1 (6 bases). Trimming left V 2 bases short and J 6 bases short, with 8 bases between. This CDR3 has 13 amino acids. Germline V gives CDR1 LNHDA, CDR2 SQIVND (reference sequence). The CDR3 nucleotides read TGTGCCAGTAGTATACAGGGGAGTCAGCCCCAGCATTTT. Translated, it gives CASSIQGSQPQHF.

The chain couples TRBV7-6 to TRBJ2-4; D gene uncertain. V was clipped by 5 bases and J by 0 bases, with 11 bases between them. CDR3 size: 15 residues. Germline V gives CDR1 SGHVS, CDR2 FNYEAQ. The CDR3 nucleotides read TGTGCCAGCAGCCAGACACCATTAGCCAAAAACATTCAGTACTTC. Encoded protein: CASSQTPLAKNIQYF. The complete variable domain, with remaining parts taken from reference TRBV7-6 and TRBJ2-4, reads GAGVSQSPRYKVTKRGQDVALRCDPISGHVSLYWYRQALGQGPEFLTYFNYEAQQDKSGLPNDRFSAERPEGSISTLTIQRTEQRDSAMYRCASSQTPLAKNIQYFGAGTRLSVL.

The rearrangement uses TRBV9 and TRBJ2-3, with 10 bases lining up with TRBD2. V shed 4 bases and J 6 bases; nucleotides not matched to a gene: 17. This CDR3 contains 18 residues. The germline V gene encodes CDR1 SGDLS and CDR2 YYNGEE. Here the CDR3 reads CASSPRSGAGGPVDTQYF. CDR3 DNA: TGTGCCAGCAGCCCCCGCTCCGGAGCGGGAGGGCCAGTCGATACGCAGTATTTT.

The chain uses TRBV7-2 and TRBJ2-2; D is perhaps TRBD2 (6 bases). Per germline, CDR1 SGHTA and CDR2 FQGNSA. The germline V and J ends were trimmed by 5 bases and 6 bases, with 13 bases remaining between them. The CDR3 totals 14 residues. The DNA for the CDR3 is TGTGCCAGCAGCAGGGACCGGAGGGCCGGGGAGCTGTTTTTT. It yields the protein CASSRDRRAGELFF.

There are a few counts of this clone. The CDR3 coding sequence is TGCGCCAGCAGTGAGTCAGGGGGACAGGGCACGCCGCAGTATTTT. Its protein product is CASSESGGQGTPQYF. The chain has TRBV10-1 and TRBJ2-3, with TRBD1 identical over 9 bases. J lost 10 bases, V lost 0 bases, and 8 bases had no gene match. CDR1 WNHNN and CDR2 SYGVQD come from the germline V gene (reference sequence). This CDR3 has 15 residues.

The V call is TRBV19, the J call TRBJ2-3; D is undetermined. The germline gives CDR1 LNHDA, CDR2 SQIVND (reference sequence). The V gene lost 3 bases and the J gene lost 5 bases, with 15 bases spanning the gap. The CDR3 loop spans 15 amino acids. The CDR3 coding sequence is TGTGCCAGTAGTATGAGTCGCCTTTCAGGAGATACGCAGTATTTT. Amino acid sequence: CASSMSRLSGDTQYF.

The chain joins TRBV6-5 to TRBJ2-5, with 9 positions matching TRBD2. Germline CDR1 is MNHEY and CDR2 is SVGAGI. The CDR3 loop spans 14 amino acids. The V gene end was trimmed by 4 bases and the J gene end by 5 bases; junction bases not matched to a gene: 5. CDR3 amino acids: CASSSSGTGETQYF. The CDR3 region has the DNA TGTGCCAGCAGTTCTAGCGGGACGGGGGAGACCCAGTACTTC.

V and J are TRBV10-3 and TRBJ2-1; D is possibly TRBD1 (6 bases). The CDR3 contains 13 residues. Per germline, CDR1 ENHRY and CDR2 SYGVKD. V was clipped by 4 bases and J by 3 bases, with 7 bases between them. CDR3 region: CAISGDNYNEQFF. The CDR3 region has the DNA TGTGCCATCAGTGGGGACAACTACAATGAGCAGTTCTTC.

This rearrangement joins TRBV18 to TRBJ2-5, with D tentatively TRBD2 (6 bases). V lost 3 bases to trimming and J lost 5 bases, with 13 bases between them. Germline CDR1 KGHSH, CDR2 LQKENI. This CDR3 has 14 residues. The CDR3 protein is CASSPSRGSETQYF. The CDR3 bases are TGTGCCAGCTCACCTTCCCGGGGGAGCGAGACCCAGTACTTC. Variable domain in full (rest from reference TRBV18 and TRBJ2-5): NAGVMQNPRHLVRRRGQEARLRCSPMKGHSHVYWYRQLPEEGLKFMVYLQKENIIDESGMPKERFSAEFPKEGPSILRIQQVVRGDSAAYFCASSPSRGSETQYFGPGTRLLVL.

This clone is a singleton in its sample. This chain uses TRBV7-9 with TRBJ2-5, with TRBD2 matching 11 bases. J gave up 4 bases and V 7 bases, and 8 bases lay outside the gene matches. The CDR3 has 15 amino acids. Germline V gene lookup returns CDR1 SEHNR and CDR2 FQNEAQ (reference sequence). Written as DNA, the CDR3 is TGTGCCAGCACCACGGGGACTAGCGGTTTAGAGACCCAGTACTTC. This encodes CASTTGTSGLETQYF.

This chain connects TRBV7-9 to TRBJ1-4; D is ambiguous. CDR1 is SEHNR and CDR2 is FQNEAQ in the germline V gene (reference sequence). Trimming cost V 0 bases and J 6 bases, with 11 bases left between them. This CDR3 has 15 amino acids. The CDR3 nucleotides read TGTGCCAGCAGCTTAGCGGGGAGGATAGATGAAAAACTGTTTTTT. This codes for CASSLAGRIDEKLFF.

V gene TRBV2 combines with J gene TRBJ2-3, with D uncertain. CDR1 and CDR2 from the germline V gene are SNHLY and FYNNEI. Deletions cut 6 bases from V and 5 bases from J, with 6 bases between. The CDR3 loop spans 11 amino acids. The CDR3 reads CASRAEDTQYF. CDR3 bases: TGTGCCAGCAGGGCGGAAGATACGCAGTATTTT.

The chain has TRBV28 and TRBJ2-3; 8 nucleotides line up with TRBD1. CDR3 length: 15 residues. V was pared by 2 bases and J by 1 base, with 2 bases of the junction left unmatched. CDR1 is MDHEN, CDR2 SYDVKM, per germline. CDR3 protein: CASSLPGQGTDTQYF. The CDR3 DNA sequence: TGTGCCAGCAGTTTACCGGGACAGGGCACAGATACGCAGTATTTT.

This chain links TRBV10-1 with TRBJ2-3, with a tentative D call TRBD2 (6 bases). Germline V gene sequence: CDR1 WNHNN, CDR2 SYGVQD (reference sequence). The CDR3 runs 14 residues. V shed 3 bases and J shed 0 bases, with 7 bases lying between them. The CDR3 DNA sequence: TGCGCCAGCAGTGACGGGGGAAGCACAGATACGCAGTATTTT. Translated: CASSDGGSTDTQYF.

The V and J genes are TRBV7-8 and TRBJ2-7; 9 bases map to TRBD2. This CDR3 spans 16 amino acids. Trimming cost V 1 base and J 6 bases; bases outside gene matches: 10. CDR1 is SGHVS, CDR2 FQNEAQ, per germline. The CDR3 sequence is CASSLEGRLAGSEQYF. In nucleotides, the CDR3 is TGTGCCAGCAGCTTAGAAGGTCGGCTAGCGGGATCCGAGCAGTACTTC.

V usage is TRBV27 and J usage is TRBJ2-1; 7 bases agree with TRBD2. Unmatched junction bases numbered 2, after V lost 8 bases and J lost 1 base. This CDR3 region has 13 residues. Germline CDR1 MNHEY, CDR2 SMNVEV (reference sequence). The CDR3 reads CASGEGSYNEQFF. CDR3 DNA: TGTGCCAGCGGGGAGGGGTCCTACAATGAGCAGTTCTTC.

This chain uses TRBV9 with TRBJ1-5; D is unresolved. This CDR3 is built from 14 residues. V dropped 0 bases and J dropped 7 bases, with 11 bases sitting between them. Germline V CDR1 and CDR2: SGDLS, YYNGEE. The CDR3 sequence is CASSVGGSGQPQHF. The DNA for the CDR3 is TGTGCCAGCAGCGTAGGGGGAAGCGGGCAGCCCCAGCATTTT.

The chain has TRBV7-9 and TRBJ2-3, with D unresolved. Trimming took off 3 bases at V and 5 bases at J, with 21 bases between the two ends. In germline, CDR1 is SEHNR, CDR2 FQNEAQ (reference sequence). The CDR3 runs 17 residues. For the CDR3, the DNA is TGTGCCAGCAGCTTCCTCCTGGCGGCCCGCGAAAAAGATACGCAGTATTTT. Protein: CASSFLLAAREKDTQYF.

This rearrangement joins TRBV24-1 to TRBJ2-5; D unresolved. The CDR3 consists of 11 residues. Germline CDR1 reads KGHDR; CDR2 reads SFDVKD. Trimming took 4 bases from V and 10 from J, leaving 9 bases between them. As DNA, the CDR3 is TGTGCCACCAGTGACCGAACGGTCCAGTACTTC. Its translation is CATSDRTVQYF.

This sequence joins TRBV5-6 and TRBJ2-2, with 10 bases identical to TRBD1. V was pared by 4 bases and J by 5 bases, with 8 bases of the junction left unmatched. The CDR3 loop spans 16 amino acids. CDR1 is SGHDT and CDR2 is YYEEEE in the germline V gene. The CDR3 DNA reads as TGTGCCAGCAGCACCCCAGGACAGGGGGGGACCGGGGAGCTGTTTTTT. Translating it yields CASSTPGQGGTGELFF. Together with reference TRBV5-6 and TRBJ2-2, the CDR3 gives the full variable domain: DAGVTQSPTHLIKTRGQQVTLRCSPKSGHDTVSWYQQALGQGPQFIFQYYEEEERQRGNFPDRFSGHQFPNYSSELNVNALLLGDSALYLCASSTPGQGGTGELFFGEGSRLTVL.

The genes are TRBV9 and TRBJ2-7, with a possible D match to TRBD1 (6 bases). Germline CDR1 and CDR2: SGDLS and YYNGEE. The CDR3 is 15 amino acids. Trimming pared 0 bases from V and 4 bases from J, leaving 14 bases between. This chain's CDR3 is CASSVGGLGEYEQYF. The CDR3 DNA is TGTGCCAGCAGCGTAGGGGGGCTAGGGGAGTACGAGCAGTACTTC.

This chain joins TRBV4-3 and TRBJ1-6; 7 nucleotides line up with TRBD1. This CDR3 comprises 15 residues. From germline, CDR1 is LGHNA and CDR2 YSLEER. The V segment lost 3 bases and the J segment 8 bases; nucleotides outside the gene matches: 7. Here the CDR3 DNA reads TGCGCCAGCAGCCAGACCCGAACAGGGGATTCACCCCTCCACTTT. It specifies CASSQTRTGDSPLHF.